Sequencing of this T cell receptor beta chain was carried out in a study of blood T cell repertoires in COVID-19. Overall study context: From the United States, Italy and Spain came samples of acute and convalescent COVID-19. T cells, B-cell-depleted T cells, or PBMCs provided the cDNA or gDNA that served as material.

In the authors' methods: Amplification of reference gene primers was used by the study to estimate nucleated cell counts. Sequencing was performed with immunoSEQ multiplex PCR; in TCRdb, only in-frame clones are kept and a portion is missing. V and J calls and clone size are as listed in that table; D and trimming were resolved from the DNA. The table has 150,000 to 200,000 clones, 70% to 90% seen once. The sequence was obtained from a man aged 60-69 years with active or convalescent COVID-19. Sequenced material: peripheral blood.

Here the CDR3 reads CASSSQQATGELFF. DNA of the CDR3: TGCGCCAGCAGCTCTCAACAGGCGACCGGGGAGCTGTTTTTT. V usage is TRBV5-1 and J usage is TRBJ2-2; weak D call: TRBD1 (5 bases). CDR3 length: 14 residues. Trimming removed 3 bases from V and 5 bases from J, with 11 bases in between. Per the germline V gene, CDR1 is SGHRS and CDR2 is YFSETQ.